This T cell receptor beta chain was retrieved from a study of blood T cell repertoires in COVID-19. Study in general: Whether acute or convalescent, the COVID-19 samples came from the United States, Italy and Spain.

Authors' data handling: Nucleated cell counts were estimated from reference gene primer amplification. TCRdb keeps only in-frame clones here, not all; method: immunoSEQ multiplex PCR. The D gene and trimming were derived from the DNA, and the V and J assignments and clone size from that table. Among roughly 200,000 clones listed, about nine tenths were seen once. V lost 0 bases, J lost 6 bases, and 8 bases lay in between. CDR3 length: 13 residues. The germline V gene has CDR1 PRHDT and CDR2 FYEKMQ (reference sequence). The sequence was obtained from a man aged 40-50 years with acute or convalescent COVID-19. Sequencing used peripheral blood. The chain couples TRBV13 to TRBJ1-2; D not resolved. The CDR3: CASSLGSGNGYTF. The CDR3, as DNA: TGTGCCAGCAGCTTAGGCTCGGGGAATGGCTACACCTTC.